The 3 T cell receptor beta chains given below trace back to one sample, sequenced in a study of neoadjuvant nivolumab and ipilimumab in lung cancer. Produced via immunoSEQ multiplex PCR; TCRdb's table is partial and in-frame only. This table has some 50,000 clones, 80% to 90% appearing once. The sample here was blood, taken before neoadjuvant nivolumab, alone or with ipilimumab. These receptors were taken from an adult with non-small cell lung cancer. Some clones in this sample may be carry-over from other donors' samples.

The chain uses TRBV5-1 and TRBJ2-2; D uncertain. The CDR3 is 14 residues long. Germline V gene sequence: CDR1 SGHRS, CDR2 YFSETQ. Between the trimmed V and J ends, which lost 2 bases and 3 bases, there was a span of 8 bases. The CDR3 loop reads CASSFDTYTGELFF. The CDR3 nucleotides read TGCGCCAGCAGCTTTGACACCTACACCGGGGAGCTGTTTTTT.

The V gene is TRBV15, the J gene TRBJ2-1, with TRBD2 as a possible D gene (5 bases). The CDR3 has 14 amino acids. CDR1 and CDR2 from the germline V gene are LNHNV and YYDKDF (reference sequence). V lost 6 bases and J lost 0, with 9 bases in between. CDR3 DNA sequence: TGTGCCACCAGAGAGGGAAGCTCCTACAATGAGCAGTTCTTC. As protein: CATREGSSYNEQFF.

The V call is TRBV7-2, the J call TRBJ2-3; D ambiguous. V dropped 5 bases and J dropped 6 bases, with 6 bases sitting between them. Germline V lookup: CDR1 SGHTA, CDR2 FQGNSA. This CDR3 has 11 amino acids. In DNA form, the CDR3 reads TGTGCCAGCAGCCCCCTGGATACGCAGTATTTT. The encoded protein is CASSPLDTQYF.